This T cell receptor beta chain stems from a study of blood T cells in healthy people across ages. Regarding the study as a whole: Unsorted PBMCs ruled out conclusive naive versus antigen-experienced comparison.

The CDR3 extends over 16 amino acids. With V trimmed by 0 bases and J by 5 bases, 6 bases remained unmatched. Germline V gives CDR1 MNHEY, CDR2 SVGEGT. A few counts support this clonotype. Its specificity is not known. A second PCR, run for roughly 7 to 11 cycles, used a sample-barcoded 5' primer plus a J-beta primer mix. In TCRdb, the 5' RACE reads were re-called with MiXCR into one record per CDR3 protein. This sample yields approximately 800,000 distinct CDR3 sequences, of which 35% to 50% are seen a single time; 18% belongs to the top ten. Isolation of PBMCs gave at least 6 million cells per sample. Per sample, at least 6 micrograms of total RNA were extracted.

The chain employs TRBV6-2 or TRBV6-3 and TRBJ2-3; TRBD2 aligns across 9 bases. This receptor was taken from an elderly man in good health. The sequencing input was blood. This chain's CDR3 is CASSYSSSGRQDTQYF. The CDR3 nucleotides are TGTGCCAGCAGTTACTCGAGTAGCGGGAGACAAGATACGCAGTATTTT.